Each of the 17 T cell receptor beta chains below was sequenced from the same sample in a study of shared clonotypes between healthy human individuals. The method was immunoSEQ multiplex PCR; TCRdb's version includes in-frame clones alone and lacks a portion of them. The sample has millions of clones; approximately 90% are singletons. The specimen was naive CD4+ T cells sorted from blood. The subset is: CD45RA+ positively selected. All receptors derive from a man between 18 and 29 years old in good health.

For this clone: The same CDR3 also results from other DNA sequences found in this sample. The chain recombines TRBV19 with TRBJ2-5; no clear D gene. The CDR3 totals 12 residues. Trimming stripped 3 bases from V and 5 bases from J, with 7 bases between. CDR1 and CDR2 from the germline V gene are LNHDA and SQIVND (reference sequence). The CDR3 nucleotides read TGTGCCAGTAGTATTCAAGGGGAGACCCAGTACTTC. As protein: CASSIQGETQYF.

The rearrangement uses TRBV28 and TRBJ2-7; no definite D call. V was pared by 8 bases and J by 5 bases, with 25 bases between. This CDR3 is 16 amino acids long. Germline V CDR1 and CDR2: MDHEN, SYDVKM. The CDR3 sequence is CASHVESLVPLDEQYF. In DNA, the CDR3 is TGTGCCAGCCATGTGGAAAGTCTAGTACCGCTCGACGAGCAGTACTTC.

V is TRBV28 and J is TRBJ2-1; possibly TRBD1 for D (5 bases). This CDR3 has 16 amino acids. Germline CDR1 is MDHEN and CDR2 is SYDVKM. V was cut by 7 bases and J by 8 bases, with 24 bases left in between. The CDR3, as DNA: TGTGCCAGCACCACCATCGGAAGACAGCCTGGGGATGAGCAGTTCTTC. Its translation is CASTTIGRQPGDEQFF.

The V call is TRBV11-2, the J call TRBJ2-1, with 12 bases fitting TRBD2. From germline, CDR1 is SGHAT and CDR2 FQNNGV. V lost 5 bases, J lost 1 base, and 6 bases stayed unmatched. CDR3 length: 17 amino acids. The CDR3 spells CASSARLAGVSYNEQFF. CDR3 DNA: TGTGCCAGCAGCGCCCGACTAGCGGGAGTGTCCTACAATGAGCAGTTCTTC.

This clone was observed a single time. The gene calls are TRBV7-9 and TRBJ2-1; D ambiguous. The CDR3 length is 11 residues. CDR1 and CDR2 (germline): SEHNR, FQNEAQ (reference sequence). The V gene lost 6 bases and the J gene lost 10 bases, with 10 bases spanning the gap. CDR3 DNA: TGTGCCAGCAGTCTGTCGGGCGAGCAGTTCTTC. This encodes CASSLSGEQFF.

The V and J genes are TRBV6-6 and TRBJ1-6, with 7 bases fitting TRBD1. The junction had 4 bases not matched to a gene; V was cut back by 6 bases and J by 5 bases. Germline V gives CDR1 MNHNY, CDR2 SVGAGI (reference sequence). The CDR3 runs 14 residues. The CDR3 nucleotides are TGTGCCAGCAGAAACAGGGGCGATAATTCACCCCTCCACTTT. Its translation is CASRNRGDNSPLHF.

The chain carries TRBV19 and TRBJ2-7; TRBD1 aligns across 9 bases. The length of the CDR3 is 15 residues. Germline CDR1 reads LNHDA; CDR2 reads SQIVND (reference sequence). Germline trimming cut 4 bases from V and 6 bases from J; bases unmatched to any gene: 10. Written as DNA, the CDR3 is TGTGCCAGTAGTACGATACAGGGGGCGAGGGCCGAGCAGTACTTC. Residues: CASSTIQGARAEQYF.

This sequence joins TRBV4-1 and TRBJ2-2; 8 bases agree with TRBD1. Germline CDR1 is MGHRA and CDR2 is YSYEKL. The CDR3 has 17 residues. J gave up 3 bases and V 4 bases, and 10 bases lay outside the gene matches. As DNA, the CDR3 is TGCGCCAGCAGCCGATATAACGACAGGGGTGACACCGGGGAGCTGTTTTTT. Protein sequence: CASSRYNDRGDTGELFF.

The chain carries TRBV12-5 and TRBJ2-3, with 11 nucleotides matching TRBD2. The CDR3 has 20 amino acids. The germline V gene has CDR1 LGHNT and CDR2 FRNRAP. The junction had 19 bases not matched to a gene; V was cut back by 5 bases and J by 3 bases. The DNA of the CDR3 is TGTGCTAGTGGTCTGTCAACAAAGACTAGCGGGGATGATTTTACAGATACGCAGTATTTT. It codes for CASGLSTKTSGDDFTDTQYF.

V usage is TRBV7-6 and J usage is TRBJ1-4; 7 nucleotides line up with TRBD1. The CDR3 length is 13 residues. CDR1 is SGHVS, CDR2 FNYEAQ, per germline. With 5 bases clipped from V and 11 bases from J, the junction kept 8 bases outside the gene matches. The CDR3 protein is CASSQSTGDKLFF. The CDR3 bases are TGTGCCAGCAGCCAGTCAACAGGGGACAAACTGTTTTTT.

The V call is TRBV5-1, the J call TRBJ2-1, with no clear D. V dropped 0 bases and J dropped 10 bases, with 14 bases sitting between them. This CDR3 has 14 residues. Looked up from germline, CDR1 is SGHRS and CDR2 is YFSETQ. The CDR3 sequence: CASSLGLQNIEQFF. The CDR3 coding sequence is TGCGCCAGCAGCTTGGGACTGCAGAACATCGAGCAGTTCTTC.

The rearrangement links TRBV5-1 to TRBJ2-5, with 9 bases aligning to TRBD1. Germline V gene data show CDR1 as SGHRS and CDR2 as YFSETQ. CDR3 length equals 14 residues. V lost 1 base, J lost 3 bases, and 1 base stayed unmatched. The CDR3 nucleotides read TGCGCCAGCAGCTTGAGACAGGGGGAAGAGACCCAGTACTTC. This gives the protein CASSLRQGEETQYF.

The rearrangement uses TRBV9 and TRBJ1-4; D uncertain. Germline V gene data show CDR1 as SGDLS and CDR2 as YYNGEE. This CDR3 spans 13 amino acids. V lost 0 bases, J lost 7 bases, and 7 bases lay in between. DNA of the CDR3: TGTGCCAGCAGCGTAGTCTTTTGTGAAAAACTGTTTTTT. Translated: CASSVVFCEKLFF.

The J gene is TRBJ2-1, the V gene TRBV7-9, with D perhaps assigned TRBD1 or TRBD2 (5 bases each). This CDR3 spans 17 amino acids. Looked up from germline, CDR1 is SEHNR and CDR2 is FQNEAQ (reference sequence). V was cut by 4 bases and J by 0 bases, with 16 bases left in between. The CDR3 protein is CASSSIRTGASYNEQFF. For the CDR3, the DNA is TGTGCCAGCAGCTCCATCAGGACTGGGGCCTCCTACAATGAGCAGTTCTTC. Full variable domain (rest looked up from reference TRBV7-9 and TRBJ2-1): DTGVSQNPRHKITKRGQNVTFRCDPISEHNRLYWYRQTLGQGPEFLTYFQNEAQLEKSRLLSDRFSAERPKGSFSTLEIQRTEQGDSAMYLCASSSIRTGASYNEQFFGPGTRLTVL.

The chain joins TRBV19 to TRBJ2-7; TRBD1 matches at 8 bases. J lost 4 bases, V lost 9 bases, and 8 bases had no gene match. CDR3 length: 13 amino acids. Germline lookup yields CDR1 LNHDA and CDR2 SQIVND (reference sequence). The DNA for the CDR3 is TGTGCCAGCTCCCCTCAGGGGGCATACGAGCAGTACTTC. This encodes CASSPQGAYEQYF.

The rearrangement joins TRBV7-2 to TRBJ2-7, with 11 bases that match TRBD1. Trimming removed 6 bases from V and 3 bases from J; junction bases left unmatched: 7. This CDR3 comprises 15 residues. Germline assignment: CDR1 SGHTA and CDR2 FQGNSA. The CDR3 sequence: CASSFGTGGVYEQYF. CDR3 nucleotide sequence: TGTGCCAGCAGTTTTGGGACAGGGGGAGTCTACGAGCAGTACTTC.

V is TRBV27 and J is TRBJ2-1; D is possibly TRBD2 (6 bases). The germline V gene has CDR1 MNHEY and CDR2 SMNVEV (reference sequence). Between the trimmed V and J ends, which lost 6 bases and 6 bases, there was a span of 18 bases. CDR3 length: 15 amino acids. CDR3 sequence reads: CASRGLRNPSNEQFF. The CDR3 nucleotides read TGTGCCAGCAGGGGACTTAGAAACCCCTCCAATGAGCAGTTCTTC.